The following is a T cell receptor (beta chain) sequence with its context. Measured with immunoSEQ multiplex PCR; TCRdb has only the in-frame clones, and not every one. Of about 97,000 clones in the sample, approximately 96% were seen once. The sample originates from a study of technical replicates of blood from a handful of donors. The source is a human donor in good health. What was sequenced was T cells isolated from PBMCs.

Here the CDR3 DNA reads TGCAGTACCTGGAGGAACACTGAAGCTTTCTTT. Protein sequence: CSTWRNTEAFF. This rearrangement joins TRBV20-1 to TRBJ1-1; the D is unclear. CDR3 length: 11 residues. Germline V gene lookup returns CDR1 DFQATT and CDR2 SNEGSKA (reference sequence). V lost 8 bases, J lost 1 base, and 8 bases lay in between.